This T cell receptor (beta chain) was obtained from a study of blood T cell repertoires in COVID-19. The overall study: Whether acute or convalescent, the COVID-19 samples came from the United States, Italy and Spain.

Libraries were prepared by immunoSEQ multiplex PCR; TCRdb keeps only in-frame clonotypes and omits some of them. The table has approximately 73,000 clones, about 89% seen once. Germline values: CDR1 SGHTA, CDR2 FQGNSA. After removal of 5 bases from V and 4 bases from J, the junction contained 7 bases not matched to a gene. This CDR3 spans 15 amino acids. The TCR was taken from a woman aged 60-70 years with acute or convalescent COVID-19. Input material: peripheral blood. V is TRBV7-2 and J is TRBJ2-2, with 7 positions matching TRBD1. CDR3 sequence (DNA): TGTGCCAGCAGCCCCGACAGGGTGGTCACCGGGGAGCTGTTTTTT. Its protein is CASSPDRVVTGELFF.